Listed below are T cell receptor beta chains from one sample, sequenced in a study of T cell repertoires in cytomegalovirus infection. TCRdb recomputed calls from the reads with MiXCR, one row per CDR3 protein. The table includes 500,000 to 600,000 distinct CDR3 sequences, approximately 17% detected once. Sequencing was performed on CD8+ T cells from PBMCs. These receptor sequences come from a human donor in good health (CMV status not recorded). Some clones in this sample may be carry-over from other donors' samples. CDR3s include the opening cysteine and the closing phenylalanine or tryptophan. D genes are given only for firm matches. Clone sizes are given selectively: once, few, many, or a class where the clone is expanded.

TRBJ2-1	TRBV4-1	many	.	CASAVSSYNEQFF	TGCGCCAGCGCCGTGAGCTCCTACAATGAGCAGTTCTTC
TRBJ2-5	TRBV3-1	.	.	CASSHRPLGLKETQYF	TGTGCCAGCAGCCACCGACCACTAGGACTCAAAGAGACCCAGTACTTC
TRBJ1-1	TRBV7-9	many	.	CASSALGVSDTEAFF	TGTGCCAGCAGCGCCCTTGGGGTTTCGGACACTGAAGCTTTCTTT
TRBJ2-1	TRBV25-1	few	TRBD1	CASSPLTGYRDNEQFF	TGTGCCAGCAGTCCATTGACAGGGTATAGAGACAATGAGCAGTTCTTC
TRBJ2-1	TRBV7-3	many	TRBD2	CASSPTSGSGYEQFF	TGTGCCAGCAGCCCGACTAGCGGGAGTGGCTATGAGCAGTTCTTC
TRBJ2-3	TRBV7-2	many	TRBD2	CASSPLAEQYF	TGTGCCAGCAGCCCTCTAGCGGAGCAGTATTTT
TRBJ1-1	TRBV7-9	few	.	CASSDGTHPGTEAFF	TGTGCCAGCAGCGACGGGACTCACCCTGGAACTGAAGCTTTCTTT
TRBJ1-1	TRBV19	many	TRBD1	CASSSSGTDNTEAFF	TGTGCCAGTAGCTCCTCGGGGACAGATAACACTGAAGCTTTCTTT
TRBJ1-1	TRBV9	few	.	CASSGSQLEAFF	TGTGCCAGCAGCGGGTCACAACTTGAAGCTTTCTTT
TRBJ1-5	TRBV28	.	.	CASSFGPWRRNQPQHF	TGTGCCAGCAGTTTCGGTCCCTGGAGGCGCAATCAGCCCCAGCATTTT
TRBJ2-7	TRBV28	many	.	CASSLTAGGIEVEQYF	TGTGCCAGCAGTTTGACGGCCGGAGGGATTGAGGTCGAGCAGTACTTC
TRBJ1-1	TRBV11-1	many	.	CASSLRLKNTEAFF	TGTGCCAGCAGTCTACGGTTAAAGAACACTGAAGCTTTCTTT
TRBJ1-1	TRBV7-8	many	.	CASSSPGGNTEAFF	TGTGCCAGCAGCTCCCCCGGTGGGAACACTGAAGCTTTCTTT
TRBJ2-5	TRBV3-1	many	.	CASSQEWGERQETQYF	TGTGCCAGCAGCCAAGAGTGGGGCGAACGTCAAGAGACCCAGTACTTC
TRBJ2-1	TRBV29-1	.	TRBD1	CSVEDSGTGTPNEQFF	TGCAGCGTTGAAGATTCGGGGACAGGGACTCCCAATGAGCAGTTCTTC
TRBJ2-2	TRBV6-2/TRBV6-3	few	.	CASSSTTGSNTGELFF	TGTGCCAGCAGTTCGACGACAGGATCTAACACCGGGGAGCTGTTTTTT
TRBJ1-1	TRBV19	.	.	CASRAWDMNTEAFF	TGTGCCAGCAGGGCGTGGGATATGAACACTGAAGCTTTCTTT
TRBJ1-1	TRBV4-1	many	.	CASSQGLKSMNTEAFF	TGCGCCAGCAGCCAGGGGTTAAAGAGCATGAACACTGAAGCTTTCTTT
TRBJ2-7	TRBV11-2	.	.	CASSYSGGGGYEQYF	TGTGCCAGCAGCTATAGCGGAGGGGGCGGCTACGAGCAGTACTTC
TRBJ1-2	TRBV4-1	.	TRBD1	CASSQGGGQESYTF	TGCGCCAGCAGCCAAGGAGGGGGACAGGAGAGCTACACCTTC
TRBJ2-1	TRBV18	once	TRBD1	CASSPRDSPRGNEQFF	TGTGCCAGCTCACCACGGGACAGTCCTAGGGGGAATGAGCAGTTCTTC
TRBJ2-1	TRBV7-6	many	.	CASSSRRAVSSYNEQFF	TGTGCCAGCAGCTCCCGCCGAGCGGTCAGCTCCTACAATGAGCAGTTCTTC
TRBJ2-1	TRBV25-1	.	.	CASGRDEQFF	TGTGCCAGCGGCAGGGATGAGCAGTTCTTC
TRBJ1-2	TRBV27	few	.	CASSKQGYYGYTF	TGTGCCAGCAGTAAGCAGGGGTACTATGGCTACACCTTC
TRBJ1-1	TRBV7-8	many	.	CASSLGRTGRDTEAFF	TGTGCCAGCAGCTTAGGGCGTACGGGCAGGGATACTGAAGCTTTCTTT
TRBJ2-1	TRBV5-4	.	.	CASSSPTFYNEQFF	TGTGCCAGCAGCTCGCCCACTTTCTACAATGAGCAGTTCTTC
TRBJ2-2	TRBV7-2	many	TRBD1	CASSLGTRGLAGELFF	TGTGCCAGCAGCTTAGGTACCAGGGGGCTCGCCGGGGAGCTGTTTTTT
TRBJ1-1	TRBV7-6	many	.	CASSLAPENSNTEAFF	TGTGCCAGCAGCTTAGCCCCCGAAAACTCGAACACTGAAGCTTTCTTT